The sequence of this TCR beta chain was determined in a study of blood T cell repertoires in COVID-19 (dated by TCRdb to 2018 to 2020). Regarding the study in general: Samples from collaborators originated in the United States, Italy and Spain and spanned both the acute and convalescent phases of COVID-19. The prospective study material was composed of cDNA or gDNA derived from T cells, B-cell-depleted T cells, or PBMCs. Deeply sampled blood TCRbeta repertoires from subjects exposed to, actively infected with, or recovered from COVID-19 were included in the dataset. The repertoires were made available in a free public database intended to serve as a resource for research on the immune response to SARS-CoV-2. The samples were drawn from two sources: the first 160 participants of the ongoing ImmuneRACE study, and 1,254 subjects contributed by 6 global collaborators. Sample metadata almost always included a de-identified subject ID, COVID-19 status, age in years and sex. HLA class I and class II types, where available, came from metadata supplied by the sample provider rather than from assay-based typing. Overall study results and their limits: The quantity of clinical and demographic metadata differed by source and by participant and was supplied without curation.

V ends up 3 bases short and J 15 bases short, with an unmatched junction base count of 16. CDR1 and CDR2 are read off the germline V gene (reference sequence) as LGHDT and YNNKEL. Its CDR3 holds 15 amino acids, cysteine through phenylalanine. The kept DNA is CDR3 alone, 45 bases in frame from the first base. Collaborating institutions collected whole blood in K2EDTA tubes following their own protocols. For TCRbeta analysis, collaborator samples were shipped as frozen whole blood, as isolated PBMCs, or as DNA extracted from either sample type. Comment on this clone: This receptor's antigen is unknown. The input lacks base qualities; no much larger clone sits a single base away.

TCRbeta CDR3 regions were amplified from genomic DNA using the immunoSEQ Assay, a bias-controlled multiplex PCR. Per the authors' processing: Within the assay, amplification of reference gene primers was used to estimate how many nucleated cells each sample contained. To quantify the absolute abundance of each unique TCRbeta CDR3 rearrangement, sequence reads were collapsed and filtered. Productive Simpson clonality was computed per sample as the square root of Simpson's diversity index over productive rearrangements. The immuneACCESS repertoire file appears here via TCRdb, limited to in-frame rearrangements. These files lack a portion of the clones; in checked studies, under half of the deficit traces to unresolved V genes, and the cause of the others is not known. The V and J calls and the clone size are those of that table, but D and trimming were determined from the DNA. The table for this sample lists some 670,000 clones; around 90% of them were counted only once. 0.2% to 0.3% of the sample goes to the ten largest clones.

This TCR derives from a woman aged 18-30 years with acute or convalescent COVID-19. The V gene is TRBV3-1 (or the pseudogene TRBV3-2) and the J gene is TRBJ2-4; 8 junctional bases match TRBD1. What was sequenced was peripheral blood. The DNA is as follows: TGTGCCAGCAGCCACTCAGGGGGCAGAAATGGGGAGCGGTACTTC. Its coded protein is CASSHSGGRNGERYF.